The clone carrying this T cell receptor beta chain was seen ten or more times. What it recognizes is unknown. This CDR3 comprises 14 residues. V gave up 0 bases and J gave up 0 bases; unmatched junction bases: 0. Looked up from germline, CDR1 is SGHRS and CDR2 is YFSETQ. The data are from a study of tumor-infiltrating lymphocytes in primary liver carcinoma. Study-level information: Patients were men and women aged 30 to 69 years. Tumor stage was T1-T3 N0M0, and tumor size was roughly 4 to 11 cm across. Study conclusions and caveats: Researchers report that only about 7-25% of top clones turned up in all five tumor regions.

RNA and DNA were co-extracted from roughly 20-30 mg of unsorted bulk tissue. Five distinct regions per tumor were sampled. TCR beta cDNA was made from 450 to 600 ng total RNA with a constant-region primer. Investigators got TCR beta libraries out of three nested multiplex PCR rounds, done with slightly modified ARM-PCR. Investigators reported that the first two PCR rounds, at 10 cycles each, used TRBV1-TRBV30 forward primers with a C-beta reverse primer. TCRdb ran MiXCR on the multiplex PCR reads and lists one entry per CDR3 protein. The sample records some 50,000 distinct CDR3 sequences, about three quarters being singletons.

The sequencing input was liver tumor tissue from sampling region 5. Documented subset: tumor region T5, tumor centre. The chain is built from TRBV5-1 and TRBJ2-7, with 7 bases identical to TRBD2. The sequence came from a man aged 35-49 years with primary liver carcinoma and hepatitis B virus infection. For the CDR3, the DNA is TGCGCCAGCAGCTTGGGCGGGAGCTCCTACGAGCAGTACTTC. It encodes CASSLGGSSYEQYF.